These 15 T cell receptor beta chains came from one sample sequenced in a study of T cells in Graves' hyperthyroidism and ophthalmopathy. It was RNA transcripts that yielded the amplified TCR beta CDR3 regions. Initially, a first-round RT-PCR of the TCR CDR3 employed the HTBI primer set. TCRdb re-analysed the multiplex PCR reads in MiXCR, keeping a single row per CDR3 protein. The sample has 600,000 to 850,000 distinct CDR3 sequences; around a sixth are singletons. Sequencing was carried out using blood. The receptor source for this set is a woman aged 45-65 years with Graves' hyperthyroidism that later progressed to Graves' ophthalmopathy.

The chain uses TRBV18 and TRBJ2-7; 7 bases are a match to TRBD1. Germline V gives CDR1 KGHSH, CDR2 LQKENI. V lost 3 bases to trimming and J lost 5 bases; unmatched junction nucleotides: 16. CDR3 length equals 17 residues. CDR3 loop: CASSPGMRQGWNDEQYF. The CDR3 DNA reads TGTGCCAGCTCACCGGGAATGCGACAGGGATGGAACGACGAGCAGTACTTC.

The chain carries TRBV5-1 and TRBJ1-1; D remains unclear. The V gene's germline CDR1 is SGHRS and CDR2 YFSETQ. Deletions cut 0 bases from V and 1 base from J, with 10 bases between. CDR3 length: 15 amino acids. CDR3 amino acids: CASSLANNRNTEAFF. The DNA of the CDR3 is TGCGCCAGCAGCTTGGCCAATAACAGGAACACTGAAGCTTTCTTT.

The gene calls are TRBV29-1 and TRBJ1-3, with no clear D. CDR3 length: 13 residues. V lost 4 bases to trimming and J lost 0 bases, with 7 bases between them. The germline gives CDR1 SQVTM, CDR2 ANQGSEA. The CDR3 nucleotides read TGCAGCGTTGCGGCAAGCTCTGGAAACACCATATATTTT. This codes for CSVAASSGNTIYF.

In its sample, this clonotype was seen a few times. The chain links TRBV9 to TRBJ2-2, with D perhaps TRBD2 (5 bases). V lost 0 bases to trimming and J lost 4 bases, with 13 bases between them. Germline loops: CDR1 SGDLS, CDR2 YYNGEE. This CDR3 is built from 16 residues. Written as DNA, the CDR3 is TGTGCCAGCAGCGTAGGCGAGGGCGCGGGCACCGGGGAGCTGTTTTTT. Translating gives CASSVGEGAGTGELFF.

In this sample, this clonotype turned up a few times. V gene TRBV10-3 combines with J gene TRBJ2-5; D is unclear. Germline loops: CDR1 ENHRY, CDR2 SYGVKD. The CDR3 covers 12 residues. The V and J ends lost 3 bases and 5 bases respectively, with 7 bases between them. CDR3 coding DNA: TGTGCCATCAGTGACAACGGGGAGACCCAGTACTTC. Its translation is CAISDNGETQYF.

This clonotype was observed a single time. A much larger clone differs from this one at a single base, so this may be a read error. The chain carries TRBV12-3 or TRBV12-4 and TRBJ1-4, with D tentatively TRBD1 (5 bases). The CDR3 has 14 amino acids. Here the CDR3 DNA reads TGTGCCAGCAGCCCCAGCCAGACAGTTGAAATACTGTTTTTT. Translated: CASSPSQTVEILFF.

A remark on this clonotype: The junction departs from the called germline gene at one end, perhaps through a read error. The chain recombines TRBV12-3 or TRBV12-4 with TRBJ1-2; D remains ambiguous. The CDR3 runs 14 residues. DNA of the CDR3: TGTGCCAGCAGCACGGGGTTCGCGAACTATGGCCACACCTTC. Translation gives CASSTGFANYGHTF.

On this clonotype: Since a much larger clone is just one base distant, this may be a read error. Because the CDR3 is missing its conserved closing phenylalanine or tryptophan, this is likely a read error. CDR3 amino acids: CASSEIQAQGYTGELFL. In nucleotides, the CDR3 is TGTGCCAGCAGTGAAATCCAAGCCCAGGGCTACACCGGGGAGCTGTTTCTT. V usage is TRBV2 and J usage is TRBJ2-2, with D perhaps matching TRBD1 (5 bases). In germline, CDR1 is SNHLY, CDR2 FYNNEI. There are 17 residues in the CDR3. The V end lost 2 bases, the J end lost 3 bases, and 16 bases lay between the germline ends.

This clonotype was found a few times. This chain connects TRBV7-2 to TRBJ2-5; D is possibly TRBD1 (5 bases). CDR1 and CDR2 from the germline V gene are SGHTA and FQGNSA. The CDR3 covers 15 residues. V lost 5 bases, J lost 0 bases, and 13 bases lay in between. The CDR3 is CASSTRGRDQETQYF. The CDR3 nucleotides are TGTGCCAGCAGCACAAGGGGTCGGGACCAAGAGACCCAGTACTTC.

A single count supports this clonotype. V gene TRBV19 combines with J gene TRBJ1-4; 8 nucleotides match TRBD1. Germline values: CDR1 LNHDA, CDR2 SQIVND (reference sequence). The length of the CDR3 is 15 residues. J was trimmed by 7 bases and V by 4 bases; bases with no gene match: 8. CDR3 residues: CASSTPGQVAEKLFF. CDR3 nucleotide sequence: TGTGCCAGTAGTACCCCGGGACAGGTGGCTGAAAAACTGTTTTTT. Filled out from reference TRBV19 and TRBJ1-4, the complete variable domain reads DGGITQSPKYLFRKEGQNVTLSCEQNLNHDAMYWYRQDPGQGLRLIYYSQIVNDFQKGDIAEGYSVSREKKESFPLTVTSAQKNPTAFYLCASSTPGQVAEKLFFGSGTQLSVL.

This clonotype was picked up a small number of times. The chain is built from TRBV7-9 and TRBJ1-6; no clear D. V was clipped by 6 bases and J by 10 bases, with 16 bases between them. CDR3 length equals 14 residues. The germline V gene encodes CDR1 SEHNR and CDR2 FQNEAQ (reference sequence). The CDR3 loop is CASSPSGKLSPLHF. CDR3 DNA sequence: TGTGCCAGCAGTCCCTCGGGCAAGTTGTCACCCCTCCACTTT. The full variable domain, in which reference TRBV7-9 and TRBJ1-6 provide the parts outside the CDR3, is DTGVSQNPRHKITKRGQNVTFRCDPISEHNRLYWYRQTLGQGPEFLTYFQNEAQLEKSRLLSDRFSAERPKGSFSTLEIQRTEQGDSAMYLCASSPSGKLSPLHFGNGTRLTVT.

This clonotype was observed at least ten times. The J gene is TRBJ2-3, the V gene TRBV7-2, with TRBD2 matching over 15 bases. There are 18 residues in the CDR3. The V gene end was trimmed by 4 bases and the J gene end by 2 bases; junction bases not matched to a gene: 7. The germline gives CDR1 SGHTA, CDR2 FQGNSA. CDR3 loop: CASSSGLAGGSHTDTQYF. CDR3 sequence (DNA): TGTGCCAGCAGCTCGGGACTAGCGGGGGGCAGCCACACAGATACGCAGTATTTT. The full variable domain, with the rest looked up from reference TRBV7-2 and TRBJ2-3, is GAGVSQSPSNKVTEKGKDVELRCDPISGHTALYWYRQSLGQGLEFLIYFQGNSAPDKSGLPSDRFSAERTGGSVSTLTIQRTQQEDSAVYLCASSSGLAGGSHTDTQYFGPGTRLTVL.

This clonotype was detected ten times or more. The CDR3 DNA follows: TGTGCCAGCAGCTTTGGCAGGGAGACCCAGTACTTC. The encoded protein is CASSFGRETQYF. This chain links TRBV11-2 with TRBJ2-5; D unresolved. The V end lost 3 bases, the J end lost 5 bases, and 7 bases lay between the germline ends. The CDR3 has 12 residues. CDR1 SGHAT and CDR2 FQNNGV come from the germline V gene.

This clonotype was seen at least ten times. The rearrangement joins TRBV27 to TRBJ2-5, with D maybe TRBD1 (6 bases). Trimming removed 8 bases from V and 6 bases from J, with 19 bases in between. Germline lookup yields CDR1 MNHEY and CDR2 SMNVEV (reference sequence). The CDR3 has 14 amino acids. The CDR3 loop is CASHASYDRKTQYF. CDR3 nucleotide sequence: TGTGCCAGCCACGCCAGTTATGACAGGAAGACCCAGTACTTC.

J is TRBJ1-5 and V is TRBV3-1, with 9 bases matching TRBD1. This CDR3 contains 16 residues. CDR1 and CDR2 (germline): LGHDT, YNNKEL (reference sequence). Unmatched junction bases numbered 7, after V lost 4 bases and J lost 3 bases. The CDR3, as DNA: TGTGCCAGCAGCCCGGGGACAGGGAATGACAATCAGCCCCAGCATTTT. Encoded protein: CASSPGTGNDNQPQHF.